One and the same sample provided the 22 T cell receptor beta chains below, sequenced in a study of shared clonotypes between healthy human individuals. Libraries were prepared by immunoSEQ multiplex PCR; TCRdb keeps only in-frame clonotypes and omits some of them. The sample consists of 2 million to 2.5 million clones, more than 85% of them appearing once. The sample taken for sequencing was naive CD4+ T cells from PBMCs. The subset: CD45RA+ positively selected. The source is a man aged 18 to 30 in good health. Some clones in this sample may be carry-over from other donors' samples.

The chain recombines TRBV5-6 with TRBJ2-7; unclear D gene. The germline V gene encodes CDR1 SGHDT and CDR2 YYEEEE. Trimming removed 2 bases at V and 3 bases at J, with 12 bases between. The CDR3 loop spans 14 amino acids. The CDR3 DNA reads TGTGCCAGCAGCTTATTGTGGTCCTTCTACGAGCAGTACTTC. Translating it yields CASSLLWSFYEQYF.

The genes are TRBV9 and TRBJ2-1, with TRBD2 identical over 9 bases. Losses at the gene ends were 3 bases for V and 7 bases for J; bases not matched to a gene: 8. Germline V gives CDR1 SGDLS, CDR2 YYNGEE. The CDR3 runs 15 residues. CDR3 sequence: CASSAIAGAFNEQFF. DNA for the CDR3: TGTGCCAGCAGCGCTATAGCGGGAGCTTTTAATGAGCAGTTCTTC.

J is TRBJ1-5 and V is TRBV4-1; tentatively, D is TRBD1 (6 bases). CDR1 and CDR2 (germline): MGHRA, YSYEKL. The V gene lost 1 base and the J gene lost 9 bases, with 16 bases spanning the gap. The length of the CDR3 is 15 residues. The CDR3 region has the DNA TGCGCCAGCAGCCAAGCAGGGGAGCTCCTTTGGCCCCAGCATTTT. It yields the protein CASSQAGELLWPQHF.

CDR3 in DNA: TGTGCCAGCAGTTTATGGGGACAGGGGGTAGAAAACATTCAGTACTTC. As protein: CASSLWGQGVENIQYF. The rearrangement joins TRBV28 to TRBJ2-4, with TRBD1 identical over 11 bases. Looked up from germline, CDR1 is MDHEN and CDR2 is SYDVKM. V dropped 0 bases and J dropped 5; count of bases not matched to a gene: 3. The CDR3 has 16 amino acids.

CDR3 sequence reads: CASSPNWRDQETQYF. The CDR3 DNA is TGCGCCAGCAGCCCCAACTGGCGCGACCAAGAGACCCAGTACTTC. The chain combines TRBV5-1 with TRBJ2-5; no firm D call. V lost 4 bases to trimming and J lost 0 bases, with 13 bases between them. Germline CDR1 and CDR2: SGHRS and YFSETQ. This CDR3 has 15 residues. The full variable domain, in which reference TRBV5-1 and TRBJ2-5 provide the parts outside the CDR3, is KAGVTQTPRYLIKTRGQQVTLSCSPISGHRSVSWYQQTPGQGLQFLFEYFSETQRNKGNFPGRFSGRQFSNSRSEMNVSTLELGDSALYLCASSPNWRDQETQYFGPGTRLLVL.

Only one count was recorded for this clone. The chain links TRBV7-8 to TRBJ2-1; TRBD2 might be the D (7 bases). CDR1 and CDR2 (germline): SGHVS, FQNEAQ. This CDR3 has 15 residues. V lost 6 bases, J lost 2 bases, and 14 bases lay in between. CDR3 residues: CASSLREGAYNEQFF. CDR3 nucleotide sequence: TGTGCCAGCAGTTTGAGGGAGGGGGCCTACAATGAGCAGTTCTTC.

The chain combines TRBV4-3 with TRBJ2-7; 7 nucleotides agree with TRBD1. The CDR3 covers 14 residues. The germline V gene has CDR1 LGHNA and CDR2 YSLEER. The V gene end was trimmed by 4 bases and the J gene end by 2 bases; junction bases not matched to a gene: 5. For the CDR3, the DNA is TGCGCCAGCAGCCCCCTAGACAGGGCCTACGAGCAGTACTTC. Protein product: CASSPLDRAYEQYF.

The J gene is TRBJ2-1, the V gene TRBV25-1; 8 nucleotides align to TRBD2. This CDR3 has 15 amino acids. Per germline, CDR1 MGHDK and CDR2 SYGVNS. V lost 5 bases and J lost 9; bases outside the gene matches: 12. The chain's CDR3 is CASSYSGRGNTEQFF. The CDR3 DNA reads TGTGCCAGCAGTTACAGCGGGAGAGGTAACACTGAGCAGTTCTTC.

The J gene is TRBJ1-4, the V gene TRBV11-2; maybe TRBD1 (5 bases). Trimming stripped 5 bases from V and 7 bases from J, with 26 bases between. The germline CDR1 and CDR2 sequences are SGHAT and FQNNGV. This CDR3 is built from 18 residues. This CDR3 is CASSEQTGTVPRAEKLFF. CDR3 nucleotide sequence: TGTGCCAGCAGCGAGCAAACCGGGACCGTACCGAGGGCTGAAAAACTGTTTTTT.

The gene calls are TRBV11-2 and TRBJ2-1, with D possibly matching TRBD1 (6 bases). The CDR3 has 15 residues. Germline V lookup: CDR1 SGHAT, CDR2 FQNNGV. V was cut by 3 bases and J by 2 bases, with 11 bases left in between. The CDR3 protein is CASSLGQPTYNEQFF. CDR3 bases: TGTGCCAGCAGCTTGGGACAACCCACCTACAATGAGCAGTTCTTC.

The rearrangement links TRBV10-2 to TRBJ2-2; no reliable D call. The CDR3 consists of 16 residues. CDR1 is WSHSY, CDR2 SAAADI, per germline. Trimming left V 6 bases short and J 0 bases short, with 14 bases between. CDR3 protein: CASSLLTGTNTGELFF. CDR3 DNA: TGCGCCAGCAGCCTATTGACTGGGACGAACACCGGGGAGCTGTTTTTT.

This chain joins TRBV2 and TRBJ1-1; no clear D gene. V shed 4 bases and J shed 3 bases, with 9 bases lying between them. CDR1 and CDR2 from the germline V gene are SNHLY and FYNNEI. The CDR3 runs to 13 residues. The DNA for the CDR3 is TGTGCCAGCAGTGGGGAATCTGACACTGAAGCTTTCTTT. Its protein is CASSGESDTEAFF.

CDR3 protein: CASSWEGNSNQPQHF. The CDR3 DNA is TGCGCCAGCAGCTGGGAAGGTAATAGCAATCAGCCCCAGCATTTT. V is TRBV5-1 and J is TRBJ1-5; D is unclear. Deletions cut 3 bases from V and 0 bases from J, with 10 bases between. In germline, CDR1 is SGHRS, CDR2 YFSETQ. The CDR3 is made up of 15 amino acids.

In this sample, this clone turned up once. The genes are TRBV28 and TRBJ2-7, with 7 nucleotides matching TRBD1. Germline V gene lookup returns CDR1 MDHEN and CDR2 SYDVKM. The CDR3 is made up of 15 amino acids. V was clipped by 5 bases and J by 2 bases; unmatched bases: 9. CDR3 nucleotide sequence: TGTGCCAGCAGTCCTACAGGGGCTATCCCCTACGAGCAGTACTTC. Its protein product is CASSPTGAIPYEQYF.

This sequence joins TRBV15 and TRBJ2-7; 9 nucleotides match TRBD2. The V gene's germline CDR1 is LNHNV and CDR2 YYDKDF (reference sequence). This CDR3 contains 14 residues. V was pared by 0 bases and J by 12 bases, with 9 bases of the junction left unmatched. DNA for the CDR3: TGTGCCACCAGCAGAGATGCGGGGGGGACCAGTTCGTACTTC. This gives the protein CATSRDAGGTSSYF.

This clone was observed a handful of times. This sequence joins TRBV19 and TRBJ1-1; no definite D call. The CDR3 runs 13 residues. CDR1 LNHDA and CDR2 SQIVND come from the germline V gene (reference sequence). Trimming left V 6 bases short and J 1 base short, with 9 bases between. The CDR3 DNA reads as TGTGCCAGTAGGAGTCAAGGGAACACTGAAGCTTTCTTT. This sequence encodes CASRSQGNTEAFF. Filled out from reference TRBV19 and TRBJ1-1, the complete variable domain reads DGGITQSPKYLFRKEGQNVTLSCEQNLNHDAMYWYRQDPGQGLRLIYYSQIVNDFQKGDIAEGYSVSREKKESFPLTVTSAQKNPTAFYLCASRSQGNTEAFFGQGTRLTVV.

The rearrangement links TRBV7-9 to TRBJ2-1, with TRBD2 matching 9 bases. V lost 5 bases and J lost 6; bases outside the gene matches: 20. The CDR3 contains 19 residues. Germline CDR1 and CDR2: SEHNR and FQNEAQ (reference sequence). The CDR3 protein is CASSPPGPVEAGGGNEQFF. In DNA form, the CDR3 reads TGTGCCAGCAGCCCCCCGGGCCCTGTCGAAGCGGGAGGTGGCAATGAGCAGTTCTTC.

This clone has only one observation. This CDR3 is also generated by other DNA sequences in the sample. Here the CDR3 DNA reads TGCAGTGCAGCAAACAATGAGCAGTTCTTC. Its translation is CSAANNEQFF. The chain recombines TRBV20-1 with TRBJ2-1; D unclear. Per germline, CDR1 DFQATT and CDR2 SNEGSKA (reference sequence). V was shortened by 6 bases and J by 5 bases, with 5 bases between the two germline ends. This CDR3 has 10 residues.

The J gene is TRBJ2-7, the V gene TRBV25-1; TRBD2 matches 10 bases. The J segment lost 5 bases and the V segment lost 2 bases, leaving 3 bases of the junction unmatched. Germline V gene sequence: CDR1 MGHDK, CDR2 SYGVNS. CDR3 length: 14 amino acids. Written as DNA, the CDR3 is TGTGCCAGCAGTGAACCTAGCGGGAGCAACGAGCAGTACTTC. It encodes CASSEPSGSNEQYF.

V usage is TRBV27 and J usage is TRBJ2-4, with 8 positions matching TRBD1. The CDR3 runs 14 residues. Germline CDR1 reads MNHEY; CDR2 reads SMNVEV (reference sequence). After removal of 4 bases from V and 6 bases from J, the junction contained 5 bases not matched to a gene. The CDR3 spells CASSSRGRGNIQYF. In DNA form, the CDR3 reads TGTGCCAGCAGTTCCAGGGGGCGCGGAAACATTCAGTACTTC.

The rearrangement joins TRBV27 to TRBJ1-5, with D tentatively TRBD1 (5 bases). Trimming cost V 6 bases and J 6 bases, with 15 bases left between them. Germline-derived CDR1 and CDR2 are MNHEY and SMNVEV (reference sequence). The CDR3 length is 14 residues. The chain's CDR3 is CASRIRGWGQPQHF. DNA of the CDR3: TGTGCCAGCAGGATAAGGGGATGGGGTCAGCCCCAGCATTTT.

The rearrangement uses TRBV9 and TRBJ1-2; no clear D. V was shortened by 0 bases and J by 0 bases, with 9 bases between the two germline ends. CDR1 SGDLS and CDR2 YYNGEE come from the germline V gene. The CDR3 contains 15 residues. This CDR3 reads CASSVEGASNYGYTF. DNA of the CDR3: TGTGCCAGCAGCGTAGAGGGCGCCTCTAACTATGGCTACACCTTC.